Reported below is one T cell receptor beta chain. Its matching antigen is unknown. This entry belongs to a study of graft-versus-host responses after intestinal transplantation. Overall study: Recipients were all induced with anti-thymocyte globulin, then given tacrolimus and steroids for two to three years.

Libraries were prepared by immunoSEQ multiplex PCR; TCRdb keeps only in-frame clonotypes and omits some of them. Among 70,000 to 75,000 clones listed, 89% were seen once. Broader study findings: GvH clones appeared in recipient marrow, some first in ileum or blood. Across patients carrying graft-donor T cell macrochimerism, allografts held high graft-versus-host to host-versus-graft clonal ratios. Early HvG declines after transplant were associated with peak circulating GvH clone levels.

V lost 4 bases to trimming and J lost 4 bases; unmatched junction nucleotides: 5. The CDR3 spans 14 residues. The germline V gene has CDR1 SGHRS and CDR2 YFSETQ. This sequence joins TRBV5-1 and TRBJ1-1, with 9 bases fitting TRBD1. The material sequenced was unstimulated CD8+ T cells sorted from spleen or lymph node cells, taken before intestinal transplant. The receptor was isolated from a human donor who received an intestinal transplant. The CDR3 bases are TGCGCCAGCAGCACTGGGACAGGGACCACTGAAGCTTTCTTT. It encodes CASSTGTGTTEAFF.